This T cell receptor beta chain was documented in a study of T cells after yellow fever vaccination. Whole-study context: CD3, CD45RA, CCR7 and CD95 staining defined sorted EM, EMRA, CM and Tscm cells.

Germline values: CDR1 KGHDR, CDR2 SFDVKD. V gave up 3 bases and J gave up 4 bases, with 16 bases separating them. The CDR3 spans 16 residues. This clonotype was observed many times. As TCR cDNA was made by 5'RACE template switching, a universal primer site and UMIs were added. TCRdb ran MiXCR on the 5' RACE reads and lists one entry per CDR3 protein. The sample records about 25,000 distinct CDR3 sequences, approximately 3.5% being singletons. Overall study results and limits: On day 0, almost all vaccine-responding clonotypes were undetectable in sorted memory subsets. The study found a weaker secondary response that peaked faster, day 5 versus 15.

This TCR was sampled from a man younger than 30 who received the YFV17D yellow fever vaccine. The chain combines TRBV24-1 with TRBJ2-3; the D gene is possibly TRBD2 (5 bases). Here the sequenced sample was PBMCs, either bulk or a sorted T-cell subset (CD4+, CD8+, memory, or dextramer-sorted; not recorded which), taken about 41 days after the first yellow fever vaccination. CDR3 sequence (DNA): TGTGCCACCAGTGATCCCAGCCAGGCGGGTGCAGATACGCAGTATTTT. Protein sequence: CATSDPSQAGADTQYF.